A single sample gave rise to the 22 T cell receptor beta chains below, sequenced in a study of somatic mutations in cytotoxic T cells in rheumatoid arthritis. The repertoire was sequenced with immunoSEQ multiplex PCR; TCRdb's copy has only in-frame clones and lacks some. The table records about 20,000 clones, about nine tenths of them present only once. The sequenced material came from CD8+ T cells sorted from blood. Receptor source: a man aged 35 to 55 in good health.

The chain recombines TRBV27 with TRBJ2-5; no clear D gene. The CDR3 contains 15 residues. CDR1 is MNHEY and CDR2 is SMNVEV in the germline V gene (reference sequence). Trimming pared 6 bases from V and 6 bases from J, leaving 20 bases between. CDR3 in amino acids: CASSYLPSSLQTQYF. DNA for the CDR3: TGTGCCAGCAGCTACCTCCCCAGCAGCCTCCAGACCCAGTACTTC.

This chain joins TRBV11-2 and TRBJ2-1, with 9 positions matching TRBD2. Per the germline V gene, CDR1 is SGHAT and CDR2 is FQNNGV. After removal of 1 base from V and 7 bases from J, the junction contained 11 bases not matched to a gene. This CDR3 contains 17 residues. CDR3 region: CASSLVLAGGPENEQFF. The CDR3 nucleotides read TGTGCCAGCAGCTTAGTGCTGGCGGGAGGGCCCGAGAATGAGCAGTTCTTC.

V gene TRBV27 combines with J gene TRBJ2-7, with 9 bases matching TRBD1. The CDR3 totals 14 residues. After removal of 5 bases from V and 3 bases from J, the junction contained 5 bases not matched to a gene. The germline V gene encodes CDR1 MNHEY and CDR2 SMNVEV (reference sequence). CDR3: CASSLGQGLYEQYF. DNA of the CDR3: TGTGCCAGCAGTCTGGGACAGGGCCTCTACGAGCAGTACTTC.

In this sample, this clone turned up a few times. This CDR3 reads CASTSTRTEAFF. The CDR3 region has the DNA TGTGCCAGCACCTCCACCCGCACTGAAGCTTTCTTT. This chain links TRBV7-8 with TRBJ1-1; no clear D gene. CDR3 length: 12 residues. Germline V lookup: CDR1 SGHVS, CDR2 FQNEAQ. The V gene lost 7 bases and the J gene lost 4 bases, with 10 bases spanning the gap.

The V call is TRBV6-5, the J call TRBJ1-3; tentative D call: TRBD1 (5 bases). V gave up 2 bases and J gave up 0 bases, with 11 bases separating them. Germline assignment: CDR1 MNHEY and CDR2 SVGAGI. This CDR3 spans 16 amino acids. The CDR3 DNA follows: TGTGCCAGCAGTTACGGGGGGGAAAGCTCTGGAAACACCATATATTTT. Residues: CASSYGGESSGNTIYF.

V gene TRBV7-2 combines with J gene TRBJ2-7; 15 positions match TRBD2. This CDR3 has 15 amino acids. CDR1 and CDR2 (germline): SGHTA, FQGNSA. The V gene end was trimmed by 5 bases and the J gene end by 7 bases; junction bases not matched to a gene: 6. This CDR3 reads CASSPGLAGGKEQYF. DNA of the CDR3: TGTGCCAGCAGCCCAGGACTAGCGGGAGGGAAAGAGCAGTACTTC.

The rearrangement joins TRBV6-5 to TRBJ2-1, with D possibly being TRBD1 or TRBD2 (5 bases each). V was trimmed by 6 bases and J by 7 bases, leaving 19 bases between them. CDR1 MNHEY and CDR2 SVGAGI come from the germline V gene. The CDR3 spans 15 residues. CDR3 DNA sequence: TGTGCCAGCAGCTGGGACCATCGCTTGGGGAATGAGCAGTTCTTC. Translated, it gives CASSWDHRLGNEQFF.

The rearrangement joins TRBV5-1 to TRBJ2-7; 7 bases line up with TRBD1. The junction had 10 bases not matched to a gene; V was cut back by 3 bases and J by 4 bases. The CDR3 runs to 15 residues. Looked up from germline, CDR1 is SGHRS and CDR2 is YFSETQ. CDR3 sequence reads: CASSSRQGVWYEQYF. The CDR3 coding sequence is TGCGCCAGCAGCTCCCGACAGGGTGTGTGGTACGAGCAGTACTTC.

The chain has TRBV28 and TRBJ2-3, with 12 bases fitting TRBD2. Germline CDR1 MDHEN, CDR2 SYDVKM. The CDR3 sequence is 18 residues long. Trimming at V came to 6 bases and at J to 4 bases, leaving 14 bases not matched to a gene. The CDR3 nucleotides read TGTGCCAGCAGGCGACTAGCGGGAGTTTCGGTTCCCTCAGATACGCAGTATTTT. Translated, it gives CASRRLAGVSVPSDTQYF.

The chain is built from TRBV27 and TRBJ1-2; tentatively, D is TRBD1 (6 bases). V lost 2 bases to trimming and J lost 6 bases, with 13 bases between them. The CDR3 has 14 amino acids. Per germline, CDR1 MNHEY and CDR2 SMNVEV (reference sequence). The CDR3: CASSLTGGKNGYTF. The CDR3 coding sequence is TGTGCCAGCAGTTTAACGGGGGGCAAGAATGGCTACACCTTC.

The chain uses TRBV7-6 and TRBJ2-1; possibly TRBD1 for D (6 bases). Trimming pared 8 bases from V and 6 bases from J, leaving 8 bases between. Germline loops: CDR1 SGHVS, CDR2 FNYEAQ. The CDR3 totals 11 residues. CDR3 in DNA: TGTGCCAGCCTGACAGGCAATGAGCAGTTCTTC. Its translation: CASLTGNEQFF.

This chain connects TRBV7-3 to TRBJ2-3, with D perhaps TRBD2 (5 bases). CDR1 SGHTA and CDR2 FQGTGA come from the germline V gene. The CDR3 has 15 amino acids. The V end lost 5 bases, the J end lost 6 bases, and 18 bases lay between the germline ends. The CDR3 DNA is TGTGCCAGCAGCCCCACGGGGAGCCTAGGGGATACGCAGTATTTT. Protein sequence: CASSPTGSLGDTQYF.

The DNA of the CDR3 is TGCGCCAGCAGCCGCGCGGCGGGAGAGCTGGGCACAGATACGCAGTATTTT. Translation gives CASSRAAGELGTDTQYF. The V and J genes are TRBV4-1 and TRBJ2-3, with TRBD2 identical over 7 bases. V trimming: 4 bases; J trimming: 1 base; junction bases outside the gene matches: 11. CDR1 is MGHRA, CDR2 YSYEKL, per germline. CDR3 length equals 17 residues.

This clone was counted between two and nine times. This chain connects TRBV20-1 to TRBJ2-1, with D hard to call. There are 11 residues in the CDR3. Germline loops: CDR1 DFQATT, CDR2 SNEGSKA (reference sequence). Between the trimmed V and J ends, which lost 6 bases and 3 bases, there was a span of 6 bases. In DNA form, the CDR3 reads TGCAGTGCCCACCGCTACAATGAGCAGTTCTTC. This gives the protein CSAHRYNEQFF.

The CDR3 DNA is TGCGCCAGCAGCTTGGGGGCGGGCAATGAGCAGTTCTTC. Translating it yields CASSLGAGNEQFF. The chain links TRBV5-1 to TRBJ2-1; possibly TRBD2 for D (5 bases). Deletions cut 0 bases from V and 6 bases from J, with 7 bases between. The CDR3 runs to 13 residues. Germline lookup yields CDR1 SGHRS and CDR2 YFSETQ.

V usage is TRBV13 and J usage is TRBJ2-7, with D possibly being TRBD2 (6 bases). CDR3 size: 14 residues. Germline lookup yields CDR1 PRHDT and CDR2 FYEKMQ (reference sequence). V was pared by 1 base and J by 3 bases, with 10 bases between. This CDR3 is CASSLEGLSYEQYF. The CDR3 DNA is TGTGCCAGCAGCTTAGAGGGACTGAGCTACGAGCAGTACTTC.

This clone came up once. This rearrangement joins TRBV27 to TRBJ2-3; no clear D. V shed 5 bases and J shed 9 bases, with 9 bases lying between them. The germline V gene has CDR1 MNHEY and CDR2 SMNVEV (reference sequence). The length of the CDR3 is 11 residues. The chain's CDR3 is CASSAFKTQYF. CDR3 nucleotides: TGTGCCAGCAGTGCTTTTAAGACGCAGTATTTT.

This clone was seen just once. The chain employs TRBV19 and TRBJ1-5; D possibly corresponds to TRBD1 (5 bases). V was trimmed by 2 bases and J by 0 bases, leaving 8 bases between them. This CDR3 region has 15 residues. Germline V gene sequence: CDR1 LNHDA, CDR2 SQIVND (reference sequence). DNA of the CDR3: TGTGCCAGTAGTATATATGGGGGTAGCAATCAGCCCCAGCATTTT. Translating it yields CASSIYGGSNQPQHF.

The chain joins TRBV7-6 to TRBJ1-3; D gene uncertain. V was clipped by 3 bases and J by 1 base, with 7 bases between them. The germline V gene has CDR1 SGHVS and CDR2 FNYEAQ. The CDR3 is made up of 14 amino acids. The CDR3 DNA follows: TGTGCCAGCAGCTTGTACAGATCTGGAAACACCATATATTTT. It codes for CASSLYRSGNTIYF.

This chain's CDR3 is CAWSSSGSVEPQHF. The CDR3 coding sequence is TGTGCCTGGAGTTCCTCCGGGAGCGTGGAGCCCCAGCATTTT. The chain is built from TRBV30 and TRBJ1-5; D is ambiguous. Germline CDR1 is GTSNPN and CDR2 is SVGIG (reference sequence). This CDR3 region has 14 residues. The germline V and J ends were trimmed by 2 bases and 8 bases, with 16 bases remaining between them.

As to this clone: Different DNA sequences within this sample yield the same CDR3. The chain uses TRBV7-9 and TRBJ2-5; 9 nucleotides align to TRBD2. Germline V gene lookup returns CDR1 SEHNR and CDR2 FQNEAQ (reference sequence). Trimming at V came to 9 bases and at J to 4 bases, leaving 9 bases not matched to a gene. The CDR3 runs 14 residues. CDR3 region: CASSPGTSPETQYF. DNA of the CDR3: TGTGCCAGTAGCCCCGGGACTAGCCCAGAGACCCAGTACTTC.

The chain is built from TRBV27 and TRBJ1-4, with TRBD1 identical over 8 bases. Germline V gene data show CDR1 as MNHEY and CDR2 as SMNVEV (reference sequence). V lost 3 bases, J lost 5 bases, and 2 bases stayed unmatched. The CDR3 covers 14 residues. This CDR3 is CASSLTGANEKLFF. Here the CDR3 DNA reads TGTGCCAGCAGTTTGACAGGGGCCAATGAAAAACTGTTTTTT. Based on the CDR3 plus reference TRBV27 and TRBJ1-4, the full variable domain is EAQVTQNPRYLITVTGKKLTVTCSQNMNHEYMSWYRQDPGLGLRQIYYSMNVEVTDKGDVPEGYKVSRKEKRNFPLILESPSPNQTSLYFCASSLTGANEKLFFGSGTQLSVL.